Each of the 16 T cell receptor beta chains below was sequenced from the same sample in a study of shared clonotypes between healthy human individuals. TCRdb's table, derived via immunoSEQ multiplex PCR, lists solely in-frame clones and lacks some. The table has about 1.1 million clones, around 77% seen once. Source material: memory CD4+ T cells from PBMCs. As for subset: CD45RA-negative fraction. These TCRs come from a man aged 18 to 29 in good health. Some clones in this sample may be carry-over from other donors' samples.

J is TRBJ2-4 and V is TRBV4-1; possible D gene TRBD2, 5 bases. The germline V gene has CDR1 MGHRA and CDR2 YSYEKL. This CDR3 contains 15 residues. Trimming removed 2 bases from V and 7 bases from J, with 15 bases in between. The CDR3 protein is CASSQPTSRKNIQYF. CDR3 coding DNA: TGCGCCAGCAGCCAACCTACTAGTCGTAAGAACATTCAGTACTTC.

The chain links TRBV7-9 to TRBJ2-3; D unresolved. Germline CDR1 and CDR2: SEHNR and FQNEAQ (reference sequence). V gave up 2 bases and J gave up 5 bases, with 11 bases separating them. The CDR3 totals 14 residues. For the CDR3, the DNA is TGTGCCAGCAGCTTAAGCCTCTCGGGAGATACGCAGTATTTT. Translating it yields CASSLSLSGDTQYF.

Points on this clone: The junction departs from germline at one end; a sequencing error may be responsible. The rearrangement joins TRBV27 to TRBJ1-5; weak D call: TRBD1 (5 bases). Germline V gene sequence: CDR1 MNHEY, CDR2 SMNVEV (reference sequence). The CDR3 has 15 residues. The CDR3 region is CAGSLRGVGNQPQHF. CDR3 nucleotide sequence: TGTGCCGGCAGTTTGCGAGGGGTGGGCAATCAGCCCCAGCATTTT.

The chain carries TRBV6-5 and TRBJ2-3; D tentatively reads TRBD1 or TRBD2 (5 bases each). CDR1 and CDR2 (germline): MNHEY, SVGAGI. This CDR3 comprises 13 residues. Trimming removed 2 bases from V and 6 bases from J, with 9 bases in between. The CDR3 region is CASSYGTVDTQYF. CDR3 DNA sequence: TGTGCCAGCAGTTACGGGACGGTTGATACGCAGTATTTT.

The chain carries TRBV5-1 and TRBJ2-3; possibly TRBD2 for D (5 bases). The germline V gene has CDR1 SGHRS and CDR2 YFSETQ. This CDR3 is built from 14 residues. Trimming pared 6 bases from V and 2 bases from J, leaving 13 bases between. CDR3 loop: CASTPAVPTDTQYF. CDR3 nucleotide sequence: TGCGCCAGCACCCCAGCGGTACCCACAGATACGCAGTATTTT.

This sequence joins TRBV19 and TRBJ1-2; 10 bases match TRBD1. The CDR3 contains 15 residues. Germline V gene sequence: CDR1 LNHDA, CDR2 SQIVND (reference sequence). Trimming at V came to 6 bases and at J to 5 bases, leaving 9 bases not matched to a gene. CDR3 sequence reads: CASRPGQGTKYGYTF. In DNA form, the CDR3 reads TGTGCCAGTAGACCGGGACAGGGGACCAAGTATGGCTACACCTTC.

About this clone: Additional DNA sequences in this sample encode the identical CDR3. This sequence joins TRBV5-1 and TRBJ2-5, with 9 positions matching TRBD2. V dropped 4 bases and J dropped 5; count of bases not matched to a gene: 3. Per germline, CDR1 SGHRS and CDR2 YFSETQ. The CDR3 is made up of 13 amino acids. The chain's CDR3 is CASSSSGSETQYF. The CDR3 bases are TGCGCCAGCAGCAGTAGCGGGAGCGAGACCCAGTACTTC. Full variable domain (rest looked up from reference TRBV5-1 and TRBJ2-5): KAGVTQTPRYLIKTRGQQVTLSCSPISGHRSVSWYQQTPGQGLQFLFEYFSETQRNKGNFPGRFSGRQFSNSRSEMNVSTLELGDSALYLCASSSSGSETQYFGPGTRLLVL.

With respect to this clone: A much larger clone lies one base from this, so it may be a read error. This chain connects TRBV29-1 to TRBJ2-3; D assignment may be TRBD1 or TRBD2 (5 bases each). The CDR3 has 13 residues. Germline CDR1 reads SQVTM; CDR2 reads ANQGSEA. CDR3 coding DNA: TGCAGCGGGGAGAGCTACTTCACAGGTACGCAGTATTTT. This sequence encodes CSGESYFTGTQYF.

This chain links TRBV6-5 with TRBJ2-7; 7 bases are shared with TRBD2. The germline V gene encodes CDR1 MNHEY and CDR2 SVGAGI. The CDR3 is 14 residues long. V lost 7 bases, J lost 0 bases, and 6 bases stayed unmatched. Here the CDR3 reads CASTPAGTSYEQYF. DNA of the CDR3: TGTGCCAGCACCCCAGCGGGAACCTCCTACGAGCAGTACTTC.

This sequence joins TRBV2 and TRBJ2-7; D is ambiguous. CDR3 length equals 11 residues. CDR1 and CDR2 from the germline V gene are SNHLY and FYNNEI. V was clipped by 6 bases and J by 11 bases, with 14 bases between them. The CDR3 DNA follows: TGTGCCAGCAGAGGTAGGGCACGAGAGTACTTC. Amino acid sequence: CASRGRAREYF.

V is TRBV10-3 and J is TRBJ1-5, with TRBD1 as a possible D gene (6 bases). CDR3 size: 12 residues. The V and J ends lost 10 bases and 8 bases respectively, with 15 bases between them. Looked up from germline, CDR1 is ENHRY and CDR2 is SYGVKD. The CDR3 DNA reads TGTGCCACGCGGCGGGAGGGGGAGCCCCAGCATTTT. Protein product: CATRREGEPQHF.

The table lists this clone with a few counts. The rearrangement joins TRBV7-2 to TRBJ2-5; no definite D call. Germline CDR1 SGHTA, CDR2 FQGNSA. V lost 2 bases and J 4 bases, leaving 20 bases between the germline ends. The CDR3 has 17 amino acids. CDR3 region: CASSLRFLSLGGETQYF. The CDR3 DNA follows: TGTGCCAGCAGCTTAAGATTTCTAAGTCTGGGTGGAGAGACCCAGTACTTC.

The chain couples TRBV18 to TRBJ1-2; no clear D. This CDR3 region has 14 residues. Trimming removed 1 base from V and 8 bases from J, with 14 bases in between. Germline loops: CDR1 KGHSH, CDR2 LQKENI. The CDR3 bases are TGTGCCAGCTCACCACTTTCGGGCGCGGAGGGCTACACCTTC. This sequence encodes CASSPLSGAEGYTF.

V and J are TRBV5-5 and TRBJ2-3, with D unresolved. Germline V lookup: CDR1 SGHKS, CDR2 YYEKEE (reference sequence). The CDR3 loop spans 12 amino acids. Between the trimmed V and J ends, which lost 4 bases and 6 bases, there was a span of 9 bases. The CDR3: CASSPVTDTQYF. The DNA for the CDR3 is TGTGCCAGCAGCCCGGTTACCGATACGCAGTATTTT.

The V and J genes are TRBV11-3 and TRBJ2-3; TRBD2 aligns across 9 bases. CDR3 size: 15 residues. V lost 4 bases and J lost 5; bases outside the gene matches: 7. CDR1 is SGHNT, CDR2 YENEEA, per germline. CDR3 coding DNA: TGTGCCAGCAGCTCCGGCCTAGCGGGGAGAGATACGCAGTATTTT. This sequence encodes CASSSGLAGRDTQYF.

With regard to this clone: Just one base apart from a much larger clone, this may be a read error. The J gene is TRBJ1-4, the V gene TRBV7-9, with a weak D call TRBD1 (6 bases). The CDR3 has 14 residues. The V and J ends lost 5 bases and 5 bases respectively, with 12 bases between them. Per germline, CDR1 SEHNR and CDR2 FQNEAQ (reference sequence). The DNA of the CDR3 is TGTGCCAGCAGCCCAGGACAGTCAAATGAAAAACTGTTTTTT. Amino acids: CASSPGQSNEKLFF.